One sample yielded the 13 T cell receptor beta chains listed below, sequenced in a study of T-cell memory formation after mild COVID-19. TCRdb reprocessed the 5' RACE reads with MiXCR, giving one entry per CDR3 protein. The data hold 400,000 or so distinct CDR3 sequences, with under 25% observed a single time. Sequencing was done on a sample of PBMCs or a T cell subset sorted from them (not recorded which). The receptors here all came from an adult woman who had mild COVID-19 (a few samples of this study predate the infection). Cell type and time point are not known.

The CDR3 loop is CASSPTWDSSYEQYF. The CDR3, as DNA: TGTGCCAGCAGCCCAACGTGGGACTCTTCCTACGAGCAGTACTTC. The genes are TRBV4-2 and TRBJ2-7, with D tentatively TRBD2 (6 bases). The germline V gene encodes CDR1 LGHNA and CDR2 YNFKEQ. V lost 4 bases to trimming and J lost 1 base, with 14 bases between them. The CDR3 contains 15 residues.

The CDR3 coding sequence is TGTGCCGGGACTAGGGTCCCGGGCGAGCCCCAGCATTTT. Protein product: CAGTRVPGEPQHF. The J gene is TRBJ1-5, the V gene TRBV6-6; the D gene is possibly TRBD1 (5 bases). The germline V and J ends were trimmed by 11 bases and 8 bases, with 19 bases remaining between them. Germline CDR1 and CDR2: MNHNY and SVGAGI (reference sequence). This CDR3 comprises 13 residues.

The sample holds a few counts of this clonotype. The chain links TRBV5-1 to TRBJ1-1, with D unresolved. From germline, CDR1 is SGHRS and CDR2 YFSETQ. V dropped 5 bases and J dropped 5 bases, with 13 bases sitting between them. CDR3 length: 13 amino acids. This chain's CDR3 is CASSVDLGTEAFF. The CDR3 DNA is TGCGCCAGCAGTGTGGATCTGGGTACTGAAGCTTTCTTT.

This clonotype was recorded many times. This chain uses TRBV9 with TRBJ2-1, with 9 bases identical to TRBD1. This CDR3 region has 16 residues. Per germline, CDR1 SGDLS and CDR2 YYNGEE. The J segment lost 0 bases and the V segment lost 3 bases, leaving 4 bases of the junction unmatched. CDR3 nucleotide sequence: TGTGCCAGCAGCGCCCCGGGACAGGGCTCCTACAATGAGCAGTTCTTC. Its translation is CASSAPGQGSYNEQFF.

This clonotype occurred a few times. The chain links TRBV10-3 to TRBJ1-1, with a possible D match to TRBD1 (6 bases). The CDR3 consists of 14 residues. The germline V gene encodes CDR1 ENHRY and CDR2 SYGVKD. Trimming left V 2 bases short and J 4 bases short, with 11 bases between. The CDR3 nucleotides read TGTGCCATCAGTGAGATGGGGGCACGCACTGAAGCTTTCTTT. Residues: CAISEMGARTEAFF.

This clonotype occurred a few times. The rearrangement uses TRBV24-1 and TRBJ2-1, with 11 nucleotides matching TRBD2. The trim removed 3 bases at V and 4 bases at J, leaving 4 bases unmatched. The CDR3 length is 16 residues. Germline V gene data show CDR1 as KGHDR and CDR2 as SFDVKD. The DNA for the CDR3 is TGTGCCACCAGTGATCTTAGCGGGGGGGTTTACAATGAGCAGTTCTTC. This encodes CATSDLSGGVYNEQFF.

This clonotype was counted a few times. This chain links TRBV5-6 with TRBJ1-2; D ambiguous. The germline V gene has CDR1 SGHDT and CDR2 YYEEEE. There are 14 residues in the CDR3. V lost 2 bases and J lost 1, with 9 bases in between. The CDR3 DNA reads TGTGCCAGCAGCTTTCGGGCCGGTAACTATGGCTACACCTTC. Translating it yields CASSFRAGNYGYTF.

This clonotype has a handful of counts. DNA of the CDR3: TGTGCCAGCAGCCGTAGCGGGAATTCCTACAATGAGCAGTTCTTC. Translation: CASSRSGNSYNEQFF. The chain uses TRBV5-6 and TRBJ2-1, with 8 bases identical to TRBD2. Germline V gene data show CDR1 as SGHDT and CDR2 as YYEEEE. With 4 bases clipped from V and 1 base from J, the junction kept 4 bases outside the gene matches. The CDR3 has 15 residues.

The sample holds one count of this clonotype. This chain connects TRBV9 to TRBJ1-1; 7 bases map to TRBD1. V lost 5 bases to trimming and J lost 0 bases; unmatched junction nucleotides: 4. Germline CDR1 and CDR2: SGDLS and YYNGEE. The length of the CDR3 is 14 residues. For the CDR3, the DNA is TGTGCCAGCAGTGAACAGGGGATGAACACTGAAGCTTTCTTT. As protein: CASSEQGMNTEAFF.

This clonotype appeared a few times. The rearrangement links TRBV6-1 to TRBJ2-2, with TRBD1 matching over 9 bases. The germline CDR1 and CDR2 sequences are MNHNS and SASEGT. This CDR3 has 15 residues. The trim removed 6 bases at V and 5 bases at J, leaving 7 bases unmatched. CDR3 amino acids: CASRGWDRVTGELFF. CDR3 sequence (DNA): TGTGCCAGCAGGGGGTGGGACAGGGTGACCGGGGAGCTGTTTTTT.

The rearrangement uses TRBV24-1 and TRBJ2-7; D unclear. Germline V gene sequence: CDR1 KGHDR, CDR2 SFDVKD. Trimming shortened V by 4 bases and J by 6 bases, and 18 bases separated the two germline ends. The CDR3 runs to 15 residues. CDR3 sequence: CATSDPASRKGEQYF. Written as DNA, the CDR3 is TGTGCCACCAGTGACCCCGCCAGTCGGAAGGGCGAGCAGTACTTC.

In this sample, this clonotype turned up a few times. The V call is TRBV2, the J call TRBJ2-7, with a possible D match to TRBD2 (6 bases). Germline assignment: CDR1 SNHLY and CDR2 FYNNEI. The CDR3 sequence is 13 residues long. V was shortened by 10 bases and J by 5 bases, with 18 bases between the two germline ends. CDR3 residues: CATQWLAIDEQYF. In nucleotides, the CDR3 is TGTGCCACCCAGTGGCTAGCGATTGACGAGCAGTACTTC. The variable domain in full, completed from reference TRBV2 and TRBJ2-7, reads EPEVTQTPSHQVTQMGQEVILRCVPISNHLYFYWYRQILGQKVEFLVSFYNNEISEKSEIFDDQFSVERPDGSNFTLKIRSTKLEDSAMYFCATQWLAIDEQYFGPGTRLTVT.

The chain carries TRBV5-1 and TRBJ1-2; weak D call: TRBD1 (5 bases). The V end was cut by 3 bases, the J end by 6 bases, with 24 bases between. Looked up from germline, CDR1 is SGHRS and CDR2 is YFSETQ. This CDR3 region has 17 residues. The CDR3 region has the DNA TGCGCCAGCAGCTACTTCCTGCGCCGGGACGGCAAGGATGGCTACACCTTC. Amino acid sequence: CASSYFLRRDGKDGYTF.